This T cell receptor (beta chain) appears in the sequencing data of a study of T-cell reconstitution after alpha-beta-depleted transplantation in children. Using unique molecular identifiers, the investigators prepared the TCRbeta library. TCRdb redid the calling of the PCR reads with MiXCR, one entry per CDR3 protein. Of nearly 400,000 distinct CDR3 sequences in the sample, roughly 20% are singletons; the top ten hold less than 4.5%. This clonotype was detected many times. V lost 3 bases to trimming and J lost 0 bases, with 6 bases between them. Per the germline V gene, CDR1 is DFQATT and CDR2 is SNEGSKA (reference sequence). This CDR3 comprises 13 residues.

Sequences were derived from PBMCs from the stem cell graft donor, sampled from the stem cell graft. The receptor comes from a human donor who donated a stem cell graft to a child with acute myeloid leukemia. The V and J genes are TRBV20-1 and TRBJ2-1, with no clear D. The CDR3 DNA sequence: TGCAGTGCTAGCGGCGGCTCCTACAATGAGCAGTTCTTC. This codes for CSASGGSYNEQFF.